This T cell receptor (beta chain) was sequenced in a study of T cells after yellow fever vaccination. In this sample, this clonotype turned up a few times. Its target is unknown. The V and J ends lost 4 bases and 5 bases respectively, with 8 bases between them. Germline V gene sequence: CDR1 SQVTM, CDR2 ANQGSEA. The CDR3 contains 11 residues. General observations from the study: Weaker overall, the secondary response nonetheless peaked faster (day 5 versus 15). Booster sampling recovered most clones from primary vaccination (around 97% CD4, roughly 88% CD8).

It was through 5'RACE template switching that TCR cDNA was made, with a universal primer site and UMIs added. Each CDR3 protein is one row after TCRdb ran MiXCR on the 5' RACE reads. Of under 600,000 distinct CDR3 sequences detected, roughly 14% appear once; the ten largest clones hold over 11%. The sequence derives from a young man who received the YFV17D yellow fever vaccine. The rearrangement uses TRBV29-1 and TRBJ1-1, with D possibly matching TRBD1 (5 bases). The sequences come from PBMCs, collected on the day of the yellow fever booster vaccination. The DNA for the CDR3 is TGCAGCGTTGTCGGGGGAACTGAAGCTTTCTTT. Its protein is CSVVGGTEAFF.